This TCR beta chain was captured in a study of Ad26.COV2.S vaccination and SARS-CoV-2 variants. Study findings and constraints: Researchers cautioned that TCR breadth and depth analyses may have underestimated total T cell responses. Vaccine and placebo groups showed comparable non-spike TCR breadth. Reported post-vaccination CD8+ and CD4+ T cell responses to spike showed substantial breadth.

This clone was observed once. Its specificity is unknown. The CDR3 sequence is 14 residues long. Deletions cut 2 bases from V and 6 bases from J, with 11 bases between. Germline loops: CDR1 MNHEY, CDR2 SVGAGI. Produced via immunoSEQ multiplex PCR; TCRdb's table is partial and in-frame only. The repertoire has approximately 97,000 clones, around 82% of them found once; the top ten carry around 16%. The rearrangement joins TRBV6-5 to TRBJ2-1; no clear D. The receptor comes from a human donor who had recovered from COVID-19. The sequencing used peripheral blood, collected after recovery from COVID-19. The CDR3 DNA sequence: TGTGCCAGCAGTTACGGCAAGTACTCCAATGAGCAGTTCTTC. This gives the protein CASSYGKYSNEQFF.